Presented here are 15 T cell receptor beta chains from one specimen sequenced in a study of spatial heterogeneity in lung cancer. Sample time point: sample taken at primary tumor resection. Unsorted tumor, nontumor lung tissue or cryopreserved PBMC supplied the whole RNA. TCRdb independently ran MiXCR on the 5' RACE reads; one entry per CDR3 protein. Of just under 95,000 distinct CDR3 sequences in the sample, 12% were seen once. The starting material was PBMCs, obtained at surgery. The source of these receptors is a male donor with early-stage non-small cell lung cancer.

A few counts support this clonotype. The chain couples TRBV29-1 to TRBJ1-2; D is undetermined. CDR1 and CDR2 from the germline V gene are SQVTM and ANQGSEA. The CDR3 runs to 13 residues. V lost 1 base, J lost 8 bases, and 14 bases lay in between. CDR3 DNA sequence: TGCAGCGTTGAAGGCCAACTGGGAGACGGCTACACCTTC. This sequence encodes CSVEGQLGDGYTF.

The chain employs TRBV20-1 and TRBJ1-2; D is perhaps TRBD1 (5 bases). Trimming left V 4 bases short and J 1 base short, with 7 bases between. Germline CDR1 and CDR2: DFQATT and SNEGSKA (reference sequence). The CDR3 extends over 12 amino acids. Here the CDR3 DNA reads TGCAGTGCTACAGGGTTTAACTATGGCTACACCTTC. It yields the protein CSATGFNYGYTF.

The chain combines TRBV7-8 with TRBJ2-5, with a tentative D call TRBD1 (5 bases). The CDR3 is 13 amino acids. The germline CDR1 and CDR2 sequences are SGHVS and FQNEAQ. V dropped 5 bases and J dropped 2 bases, with 9 bases sitting between them. In nucleotides, the CDR3 is TGTGCCAGCAGCCAGGGCCGTCAAGAGACCCAGTACTTC. Its translation: CASSQGRQETQYF.

V and J are TRBV23-1 and TRBJ1-5; 8 bases fit TRBD1. TRBV23-1 is treated as an ORF (open reading frame) with a function not yet certain. The junction had 14 bases not matched to a gene; V was cut back by 5 bases and J by 8 bases. This CDR3 contains 16 residues. The CDR3 loop is CASSVRTGQDIKPQHF. DNA of the CDR3: TGCGCCAGCAGTGTAAGAACGGGACAGGACATAAAGCCCCAGCATTTT.

This clonotype showed up just a few times. The gene calls are TRBV28 and TRBJ1-1, with D possibly matching TRBD1 (5 bases). Germline V CDR1 and CDR2: MDHEN, SYDVKM. V lost 6 bases, J lost 1 base, and 15 bases lay in between. This CDR3 is built from 15 residues. This chain's CDR3 is CASRRPGPKNTEAFF. The DNA for the CDR3 is TGTGCCAGCAGGCGTCCGGGACCTAAGAACACTGAAGCTTTCTTT.

In this sample, this clonotype turned up many times. The chain employs TRBV10-3 and TRBJ1-1; 7 positions agree with TRBD1. Trimming took 6 bases from V and 0 from J; bases not matched to a gene: 4. Per germline, CDR1 ENHRY and CDR2 SYGVKD. The length of the CDR3 is 14 residues. The CDR3 nucleotides are TGTGCCATCAGGGGACAGCTCATGAACACTGAAGCTTTCTTT. Its protein is CAIRGQLMNTEAFF.

This clonotype was seen at least ten times. CDR3 loop: CASSYGSYGAYEQYF. CDR3 sequence (DNA): TGTGCCAGCAGTTATGGATCTTACGGGGCCTACGAGCAGTACTTC. V gene TRBV12-3 or TRBV12-4 combines with J gene TRBJ2-7; tentatively, D is TRBD2 (5 bases). V was pared by 4 bases and J by 2 bases, with 15 bases between. The CDR3 sequence is 15 residues long.

This clonotype was seen ten or more times. J is TRBJ2-2 and V is TRBV14; 7 bases are a match to TRBD2. J gave up 4 bases and V 0 bases, and 8 bases lay outside the gene matches. Germline CDR1 SGHDN, CDR2 FVKESK. The CDR3 contains 17 residues. The CDR3 loop reads CASSQEPGLSVTGELFF. In nucleotides, the CDR3 is TGTGCCAGCAGCCAAGAGCCGGGACTATCGGTCACCGGGGAGCTGTTTTTT.

The genes are TRBV5-1 and TRBJ1-1, with D unclear. The CDR3 has 14 amino acids. Germline CDR1 reads SGHRS; CDR2 reads YFSETQ. Trimming shortened V by 0 bases and J by 0 bases, and 6 bases separated the two germline ends. The CDR3 is CASSLDGLNTEAFF. The CDR3 DNA sequence: TGCGCCAGCAGCTTGGACGGATTGAACACTGAAGCTTTCTTT.

The rearrangement links TRBV28 to TRBJ1-2; D not resolved. Germline CDR1 reads MDHEN; CDR2 reads SYDVKM. There are 13 residues in the CDR3. Trimming pared 8 bases from V and 5 bases from J, leaving 15 bases between. The CDR3 loop reads CASRGSLVYGYTF. The CDR3 DNA sequence: TGTGCCAGCCGTGGGAGTCTGGTGTATGGCTACACCTTC.

A note on this clonotype: A read error is likely, as this CDR3 ends without the conserved phenylalanine or tryptophan. The DNA of the CDR3 is TGTGCCACCAGCAGATATCGGGGACAACAGGGTAACCAAGAGACCCAGTACCTC. Translation: CATSRYRGQQGNQETQYL. The rearrangement uses TRBV15 and TRBJ2-5; perhaps TRBD1 as D (6 bases). From germline, CDR1 is LNHNV and CDR2 YYDKDF (reference sequence). Trimming removed 2 bases from V and 0 bases from J, with 19 bases in between. This CDR3 contains 18 residues.

The chain links TRBV7-3 to TRBJ1-1; D is unclear. V lost 4 bases and J 0 bases, leaving 12 bases between the germline ends. This CDR3 is built from 15 residues. CDR1 and CDR2 (germline): SGHTA, FQGTGA. In nucleotides, the CDR3 is TGTGCCAGCAGCTCCTCATCGACGGTGAACACTGAAGCTTTCTTT. Translated, it gives CASSSSSTVNTEAFF.

This chain links TRBV11-2 with TRBJ1-6; D gene ambiguous. The length of the CDR3 is 15 residues. Trimming shortened V by 7 bases and J by 10 bases, and 20 bases separated the two germline ends. Germline values: CDR1 SGHAT, CDR2 FQNNGV. The CDR3: CASNPLHGVESPLHF. CDR3 sequence (DNA): TGTGCCAGCAACCCACTACACGGGGTTGAATCACCCCTCCACTTT.

This clonotype was detected only a few times. The genes are TRBV29-1 and TRBJ2-2; perhaps TRBD2 as D (6 bases). Looked up from germline, CDR1 is SQVTM and CDR2 is ANQGSEA. V was cut by 4 bases and J by 4 bases, with 19 bases left in between. This CDR3 spans 16 amino acids. CDR3 DNA sequence: TGCAGCGTTGGGCTTGCGGGGCTTCGAAGCACCGGGGAGCTGTTTTTT. This sequence encodes CSVGLAGLRSTGELFF.

This clonotype has only a few counts. The V gene is TRBV7-2, the J gene TRBJ2-5; possibly TRBD1 for D (5 bases). Trimming removed 2 bases at V and 2 bases at J, with 9 bases between. The CDR3 totals 14 residues. Germline values: CDR1 SGHTA, CDR2 FQGNSA. CDR3 in DNA: TGTGCCAGCAGCTTAAGCAGGACACAAGAGACCCAGTACTTC. It encodes CASSLSRTQETQYF.